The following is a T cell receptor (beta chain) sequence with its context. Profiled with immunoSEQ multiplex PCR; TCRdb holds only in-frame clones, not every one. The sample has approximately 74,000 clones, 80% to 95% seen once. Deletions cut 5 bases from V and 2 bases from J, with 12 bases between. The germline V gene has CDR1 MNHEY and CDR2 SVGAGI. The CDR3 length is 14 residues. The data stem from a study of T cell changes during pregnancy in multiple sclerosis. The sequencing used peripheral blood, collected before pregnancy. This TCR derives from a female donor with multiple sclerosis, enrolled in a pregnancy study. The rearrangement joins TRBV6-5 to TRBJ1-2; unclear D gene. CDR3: CASSPLMANYGYTF. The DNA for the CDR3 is TGTGCCAGCAGTCCCCTTATGGCCAACTATGGCTACACCTTC.